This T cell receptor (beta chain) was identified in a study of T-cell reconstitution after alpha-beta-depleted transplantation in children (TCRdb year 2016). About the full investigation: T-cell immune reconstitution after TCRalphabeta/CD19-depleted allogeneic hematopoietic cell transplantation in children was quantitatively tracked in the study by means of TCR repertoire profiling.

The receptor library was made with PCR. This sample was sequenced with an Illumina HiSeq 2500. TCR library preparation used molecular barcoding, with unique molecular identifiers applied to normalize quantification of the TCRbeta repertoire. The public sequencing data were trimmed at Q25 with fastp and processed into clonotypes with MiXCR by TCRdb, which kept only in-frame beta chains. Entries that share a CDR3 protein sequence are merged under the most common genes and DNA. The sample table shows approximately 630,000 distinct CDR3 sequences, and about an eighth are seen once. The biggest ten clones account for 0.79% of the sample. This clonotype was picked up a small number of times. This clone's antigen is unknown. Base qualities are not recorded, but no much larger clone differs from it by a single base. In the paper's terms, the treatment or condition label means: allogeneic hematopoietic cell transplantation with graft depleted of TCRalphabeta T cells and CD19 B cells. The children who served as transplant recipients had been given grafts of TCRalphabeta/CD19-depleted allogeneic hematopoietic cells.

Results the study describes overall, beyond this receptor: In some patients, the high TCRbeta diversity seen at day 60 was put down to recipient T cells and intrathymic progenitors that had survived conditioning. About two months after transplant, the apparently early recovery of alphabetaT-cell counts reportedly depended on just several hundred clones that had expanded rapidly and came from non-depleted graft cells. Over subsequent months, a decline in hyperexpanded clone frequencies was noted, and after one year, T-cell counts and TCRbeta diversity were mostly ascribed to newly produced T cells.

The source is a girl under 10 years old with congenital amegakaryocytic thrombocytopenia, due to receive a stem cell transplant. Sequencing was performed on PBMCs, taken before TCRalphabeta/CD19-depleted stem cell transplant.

The DNA sequence is given as TGCAGTGCTTGGGGGGGACTAGCGGGAAATGAGCAGTTCTTC. This yields the protein CSAWGGLAGNEQFF. The sequence is built from TRBV20-1 and TRBJ2-1; 13 central bases correspond to TRBD2. CDR1 and CDR2 are read off the germline V gene (reference sequence) as DFQATT and SNEGSKA. Trimming removed 5 bases from V and 7 bases from J; the gene matches leave 5 bases unexplained. The cysteine opens and the phenylalanine closes a CDR3 of 14 amino acids. Solely the CDR3 DNA is kept, with 42 bases framed from the first base.